A selection of T cell receptor beta chains follows, all from one sample in a study of blood T cell repertoires in COVID-19. TCRdb keeps only in-frame clones here, not all; method: immunoSEQ multiplex PCR. In the table there are about 150,000 clones, around 80% of which are singletons. Sequenced material: PBMCs or T cells enriched from blood (not recorded which). The source of these receptors is a man in his fifties who had recovered from COVID-19. Each CDR3 is given with its conserved first and last residue. Each record gives: V gene, CDR3 protein.

V: TRBV10-3
CDR3: CAISGAGVGNEQFF

V: TRBV5-1
CDR3: CASTPGQGASVNTGELFF

V: TRBV30
CDR3: CAWSWGGSYNEQFF

V: TRBV25-1
CDR3: CASSPPGNTIYF

V: TRBV5-1
CDR3: CASSPGTGGDEKLFF

V: TRBV2
CDR3: CASSEGTGSNSPLHF

V: TRBV6-5
CDR3: CASSFGTAEQYF

V: TRBV19
CDR3: CASRMGGGEKLFF

V: TRBV6-1
CDR3: CASSEITGTGISGANVLTF

V: TRBV11-2
CDR3: CASSLDQLAADTQYF

V: TRBV5-5
CDR3: CASSLLQGAAGELFF

V: TRBV18
CDR3: CASSPGTGRTGELFF

V: TRBV19
CDR3: CASSLGWVAGVNTGELFF

V: TRBV7-9
CDR3: CASSLGTGSYEKLFF

V: TRBV18
CDR3: CASSPPQTGRAYEQYF

V: TRBV5-8
CDR3: CASSLVGGYNEQFF

V: TRBV13
CDR3: CASSFWRGGRTGELFF

V: TRBV7-2
CDR3: CASTHGGASSYNEQFF

V: TRBV5-1
CDR3: CASSLVSTSGLNYEQYF

V: TRBV5-4
CDR3: CASSLAVQETQYF